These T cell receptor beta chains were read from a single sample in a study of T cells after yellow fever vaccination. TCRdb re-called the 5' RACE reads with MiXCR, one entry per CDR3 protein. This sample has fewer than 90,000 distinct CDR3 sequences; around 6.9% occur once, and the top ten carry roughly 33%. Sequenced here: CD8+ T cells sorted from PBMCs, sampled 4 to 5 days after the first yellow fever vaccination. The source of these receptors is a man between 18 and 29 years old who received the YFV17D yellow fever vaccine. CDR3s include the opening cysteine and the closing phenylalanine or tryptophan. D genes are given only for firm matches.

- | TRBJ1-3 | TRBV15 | CATSSSGVGVASGNTIYF
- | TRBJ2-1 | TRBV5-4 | CASSLWGVNEQFF
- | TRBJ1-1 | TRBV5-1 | CASSLRGGTEAFF
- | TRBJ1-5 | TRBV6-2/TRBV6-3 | CASSYSIGSKGQHF
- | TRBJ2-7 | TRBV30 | CAWRSDAPYEQYF
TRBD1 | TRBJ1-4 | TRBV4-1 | CASRDRGEEKLFF
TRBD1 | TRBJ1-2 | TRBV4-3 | CASSQTTGGYGYTF
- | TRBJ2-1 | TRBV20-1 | CSAGVGNEQFF
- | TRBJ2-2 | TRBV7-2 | CASSLLGGTGELFF
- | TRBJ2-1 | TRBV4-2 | CASSLPGTHNEQFF
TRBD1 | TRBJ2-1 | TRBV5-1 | CASSLRNRGNEQFF
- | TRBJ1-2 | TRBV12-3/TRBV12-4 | CASRKDSQDTF
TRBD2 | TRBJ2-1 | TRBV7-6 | CASTRLAGVNEQFF
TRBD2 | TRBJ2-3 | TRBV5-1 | CASRGSGGAPDTQYF
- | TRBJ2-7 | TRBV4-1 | CASSPLSGPSYEQYF
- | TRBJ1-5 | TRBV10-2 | CATKGYNQPQHF
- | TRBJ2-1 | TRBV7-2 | CASGTLGLSSYNEQFF
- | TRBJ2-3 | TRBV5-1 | CASSLDGEGSSTDTQYF
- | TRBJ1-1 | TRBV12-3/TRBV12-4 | CASRPRGDTEAFF
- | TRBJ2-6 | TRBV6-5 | CASSFRGVGPGANVLTF
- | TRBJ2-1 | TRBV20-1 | CSANLLGSYNEQFF
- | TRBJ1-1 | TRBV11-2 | CASSSPGKGGYRTEAFF
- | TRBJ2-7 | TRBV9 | CASSVGTYEQYF
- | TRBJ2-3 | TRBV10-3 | CAISESGLANTDTQYF
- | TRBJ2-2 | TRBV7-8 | CASSLVITGELFF
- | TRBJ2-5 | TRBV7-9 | CASSPGSRGETQYF
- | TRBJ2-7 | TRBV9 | CASSVGAGEQYF
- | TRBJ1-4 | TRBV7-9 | CASSLTGHDEKLFF
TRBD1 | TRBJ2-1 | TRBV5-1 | CASAPGTATNEQFF